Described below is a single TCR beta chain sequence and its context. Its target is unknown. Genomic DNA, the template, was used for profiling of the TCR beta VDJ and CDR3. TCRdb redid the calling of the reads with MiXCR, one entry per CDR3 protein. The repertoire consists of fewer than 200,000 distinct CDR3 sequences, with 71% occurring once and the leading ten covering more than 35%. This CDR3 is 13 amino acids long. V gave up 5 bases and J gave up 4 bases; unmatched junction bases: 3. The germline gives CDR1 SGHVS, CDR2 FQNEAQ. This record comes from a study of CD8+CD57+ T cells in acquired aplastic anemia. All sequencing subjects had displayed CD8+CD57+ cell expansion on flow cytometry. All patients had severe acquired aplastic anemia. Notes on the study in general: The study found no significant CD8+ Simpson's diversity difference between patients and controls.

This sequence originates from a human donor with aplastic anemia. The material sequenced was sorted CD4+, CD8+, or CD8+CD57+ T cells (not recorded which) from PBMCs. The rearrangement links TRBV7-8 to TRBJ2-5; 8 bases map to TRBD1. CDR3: CASSRDRRETQYF. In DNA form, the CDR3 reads TGTGCCAGCAGCCGGGACAGGAGAGAGACCCAGTACTTC.